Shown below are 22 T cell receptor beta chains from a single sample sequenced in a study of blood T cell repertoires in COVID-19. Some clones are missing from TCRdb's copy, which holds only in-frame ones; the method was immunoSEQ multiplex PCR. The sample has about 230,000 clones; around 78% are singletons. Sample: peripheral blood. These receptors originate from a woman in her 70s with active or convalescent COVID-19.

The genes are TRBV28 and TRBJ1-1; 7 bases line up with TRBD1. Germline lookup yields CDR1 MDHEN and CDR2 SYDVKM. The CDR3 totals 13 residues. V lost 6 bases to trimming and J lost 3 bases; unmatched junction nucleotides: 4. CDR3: CASRRTGDTEAFF. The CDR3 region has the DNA TGTGCCAGCAGGCGGACAGGTGACACTGAAGCTTTCTTT.

CDR3 in amino acids: CAWGGLPLYNEQFF. In DNA, the CDR3 is TGTGCCTGGGGGGGGCTTCCTCTCTACAATGAGCAGTTCTTC. The chain is built from TRBV30 and TRBJ2-1, with D perhaps given as TRBD1 or TRBD2 (6 bases each). The CDR3 runs 14 residues. CDR1 and CDR2 from the germline V gene are GTSNPN and SVGIG (reference sequence). V lost 5 bases and J 3 bases, leaving 14 bases between the germline ends.

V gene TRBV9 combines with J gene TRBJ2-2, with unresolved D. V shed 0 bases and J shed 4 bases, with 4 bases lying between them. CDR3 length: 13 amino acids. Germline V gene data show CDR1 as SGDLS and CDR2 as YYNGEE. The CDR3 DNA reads TGTGCCAGCAGCGTAGGGCCCACCGGGGAGCTGTTTTTT. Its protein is CASSVGPTGELFF.

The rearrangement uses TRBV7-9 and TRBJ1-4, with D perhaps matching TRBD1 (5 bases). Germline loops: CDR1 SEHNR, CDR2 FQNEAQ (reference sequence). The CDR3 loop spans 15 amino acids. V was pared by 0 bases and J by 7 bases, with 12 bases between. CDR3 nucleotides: TGTGCCAGCAGCTTAGCGCTGGGGGGAAGTGAAAAACTGTTTTTT. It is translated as CASSLALGGSEKLFF. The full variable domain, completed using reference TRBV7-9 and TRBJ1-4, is DTGVSQNPRHKITKRGQNVTFRCDPISEHNRLYWYRQTLGQGPEFLTYFQNEAQLEKSRLLSDRFSAERPKGSFSTLEIQRTEQGDSAMYLCASSLALGGSEKLFFGSGTQLSVL.

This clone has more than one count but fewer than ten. The CDR3 protein is CASSRGQGVAFF. DNA for the CDR3: TGTGCCAGCAGCCGAGGACAGGGAGTAGCTTTCTTT. The chain carries TRBV7-9 and TRBJ1-1; 8 bases line up with TRBD1. V was pared by 5 bases and J by 10 bases, with 6 bases of the junction left unmatched. Germline lookup yields CDR1 SEHNR and CDR2 FQNEAQ (reference sequence). The CDR3 has 12 residues.

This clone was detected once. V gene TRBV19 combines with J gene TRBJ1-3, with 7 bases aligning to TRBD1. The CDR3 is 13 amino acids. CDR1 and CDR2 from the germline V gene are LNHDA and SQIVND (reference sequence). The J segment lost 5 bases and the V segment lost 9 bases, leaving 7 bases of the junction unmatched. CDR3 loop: CASRQDRRNTIYF. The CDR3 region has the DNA TGTGCCAGCCGTCAGGACAGGCGAAACACCATATATTTT.

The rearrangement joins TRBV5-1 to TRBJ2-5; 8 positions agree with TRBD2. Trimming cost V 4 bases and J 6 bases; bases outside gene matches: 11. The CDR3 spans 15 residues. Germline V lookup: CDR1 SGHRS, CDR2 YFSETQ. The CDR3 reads CASSAPGGARKTQYF. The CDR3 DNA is TGCGCCAGCAGCGCACCGGGGGGGGCCCGCAAGACCCAGTACTTC.

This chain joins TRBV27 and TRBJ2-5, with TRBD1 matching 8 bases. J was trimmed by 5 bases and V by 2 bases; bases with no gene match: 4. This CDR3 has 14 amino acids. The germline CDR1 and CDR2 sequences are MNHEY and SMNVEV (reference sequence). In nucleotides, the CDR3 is TGTGCCAGCAGTTTACAGGGGGCTATGGAGACCCAGTACTTC. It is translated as CASSLQGAMETQYF.

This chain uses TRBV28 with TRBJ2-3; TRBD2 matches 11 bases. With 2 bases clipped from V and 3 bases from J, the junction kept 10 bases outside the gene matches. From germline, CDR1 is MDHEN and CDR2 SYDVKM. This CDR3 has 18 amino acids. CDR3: CASSLTLVTSGTTDTQYF. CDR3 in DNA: TGTGCCAGCAGTTTAACATTGGTGACTAGCGGGACGACAGATACGCAGTATTTT.

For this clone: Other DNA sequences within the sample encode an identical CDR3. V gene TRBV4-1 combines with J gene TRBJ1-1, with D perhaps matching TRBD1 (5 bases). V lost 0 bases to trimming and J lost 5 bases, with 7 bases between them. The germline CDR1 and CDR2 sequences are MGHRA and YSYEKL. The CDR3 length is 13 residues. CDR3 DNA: TGCGCCAGCAGCCAAGATCGGGGGACTGAAGCTTTCTTT. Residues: CASSQDRGTEAFF.

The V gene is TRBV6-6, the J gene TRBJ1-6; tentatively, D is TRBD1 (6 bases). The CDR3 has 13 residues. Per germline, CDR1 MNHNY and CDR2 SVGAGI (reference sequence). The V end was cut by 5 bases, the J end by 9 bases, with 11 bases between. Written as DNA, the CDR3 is TGTGCCAGCAGTATTCAACAGGGTTCACCCCTCCACTTT. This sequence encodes CASSIQQGSPLHF.

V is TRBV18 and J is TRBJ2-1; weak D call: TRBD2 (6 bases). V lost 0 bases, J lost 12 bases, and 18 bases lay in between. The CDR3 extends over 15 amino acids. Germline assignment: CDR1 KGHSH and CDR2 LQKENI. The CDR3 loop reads CASSPPNTDGGRQFF. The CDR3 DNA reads TGTGCCAGCTCACCACCTAACACCGACGGGGGAAGGCAGTTCTTC. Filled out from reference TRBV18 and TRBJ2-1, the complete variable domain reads NAGVMQNPRHLVRRRGQEARLRCSPMKGHSHVYWYRQLPEEGLKFMVYLQKENIIDESGMPKERFSAEFPKEGPSILRIQQVVRGDSAAYFCASSPPNTDGGRQFFGPGTRLTVL.

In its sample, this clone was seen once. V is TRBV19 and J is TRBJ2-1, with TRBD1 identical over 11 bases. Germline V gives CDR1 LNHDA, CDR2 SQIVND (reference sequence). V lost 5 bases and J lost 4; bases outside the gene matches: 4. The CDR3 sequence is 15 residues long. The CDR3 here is CASSQGTGGYNEQFF. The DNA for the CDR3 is TGTGCCAGTAGTCAAGGGACAGGGGGTTACAATGAGCAGTTCTTC.

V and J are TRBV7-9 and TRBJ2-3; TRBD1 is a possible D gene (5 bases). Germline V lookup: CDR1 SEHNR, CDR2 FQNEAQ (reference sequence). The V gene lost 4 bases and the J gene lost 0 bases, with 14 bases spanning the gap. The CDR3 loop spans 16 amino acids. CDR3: CASSSRVRQSTDTQYF. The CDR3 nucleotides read TGTGCCAGCAGCTCACGAGTCAGACAGAGCACAGATACGCAGTATTTT.

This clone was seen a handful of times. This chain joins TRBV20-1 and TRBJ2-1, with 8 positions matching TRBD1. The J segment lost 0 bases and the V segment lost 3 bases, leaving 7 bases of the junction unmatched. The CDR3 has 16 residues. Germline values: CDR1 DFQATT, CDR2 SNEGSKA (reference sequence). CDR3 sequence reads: CSASGPGQGSYNEQFF. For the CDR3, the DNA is TGCAGTGCTAGTGGGCCCGGACAGGGCTCCTACAATGAGCAGTTCTTC.

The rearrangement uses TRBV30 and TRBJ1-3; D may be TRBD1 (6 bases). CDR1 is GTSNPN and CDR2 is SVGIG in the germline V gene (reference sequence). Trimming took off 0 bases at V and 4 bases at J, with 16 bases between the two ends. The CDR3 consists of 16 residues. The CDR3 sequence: CAWSVHGRGKGNTIYF. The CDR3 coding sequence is TGTGCCTGGAGTGTACATGGCAGGGGAAAGGGAAACACCATATATTTT.

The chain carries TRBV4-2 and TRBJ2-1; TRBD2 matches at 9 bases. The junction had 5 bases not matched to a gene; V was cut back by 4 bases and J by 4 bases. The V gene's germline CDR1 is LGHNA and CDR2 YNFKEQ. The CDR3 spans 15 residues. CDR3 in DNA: TGTGCCAGCAGCCCGACTAGCGGAGGTTACAATGAGCAGTTCTTC. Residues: CASSPTSGGYNEQFF.

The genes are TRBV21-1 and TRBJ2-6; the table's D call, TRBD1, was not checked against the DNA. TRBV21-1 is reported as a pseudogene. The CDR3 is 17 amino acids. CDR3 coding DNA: TGTGCCAGCCTTATGGGGACAGGGTTCTCTGGGGCCAACGTCCTGACTTTC. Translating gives CASLMGTGFSGANVLTF.

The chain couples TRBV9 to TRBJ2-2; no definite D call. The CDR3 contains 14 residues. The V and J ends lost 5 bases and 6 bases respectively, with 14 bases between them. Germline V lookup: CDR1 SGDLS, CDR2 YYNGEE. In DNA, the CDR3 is TGTGCCAGCAGTTGGGCCCCAGGATCCGGGGAGCTGTTTTTT. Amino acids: CASSWAPGSGELFF.

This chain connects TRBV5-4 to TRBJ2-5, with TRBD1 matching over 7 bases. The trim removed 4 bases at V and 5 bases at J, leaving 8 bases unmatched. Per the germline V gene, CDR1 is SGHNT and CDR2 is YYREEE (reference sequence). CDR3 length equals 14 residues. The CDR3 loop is CASSLRDRDETQYF. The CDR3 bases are TGTGCCAGCAGCCTGCGTGACAGGGACGAGACCCAGTACTTC.

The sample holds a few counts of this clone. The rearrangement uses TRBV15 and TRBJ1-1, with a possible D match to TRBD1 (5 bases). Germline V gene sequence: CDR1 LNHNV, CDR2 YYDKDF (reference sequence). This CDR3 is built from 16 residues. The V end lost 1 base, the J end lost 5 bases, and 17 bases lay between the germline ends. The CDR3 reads CATSRGGTGGETEAFF. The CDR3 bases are TGTGCCACCAGCAGAGGAGGGACCGGGGGAGAAACTGAAGCTTTCTTT.

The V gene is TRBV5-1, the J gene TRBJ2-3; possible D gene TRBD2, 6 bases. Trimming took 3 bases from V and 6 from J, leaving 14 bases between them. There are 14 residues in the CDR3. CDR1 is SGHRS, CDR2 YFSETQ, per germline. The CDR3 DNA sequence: TGCGCCAGCAGCTCTTTCACTAGCTCCGATACGCAGTATTTT. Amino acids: CASSSFTSSDTQYF.